The 22 T cell receptor beta chains below come from one sample, sequenced in a study of T cells in Graves' hyperthyroidism and ophthalmopathy (dated by TCRdb to the late 2010s). Preparation of the library involved multiplex PCR. Sequencing relied on an Illumina HiSeq 2000. The TCR beta CDR3 regions were amplified from the RNA transcripts. The TCR CDR3 was subjected to a first round of RT-PCR using the HTBI primer set and the Qiagen OneStep RT-PCR kit. The public reads were reprocessed in TCRdb via fastp at Q25 and MiXCR, keeping in-frame beta chains. Rows merge per CDR3 protein into single entries with the most common DNA and genes. Present in this sample are a few hundred thousand distinct CDR3 sequences, around 45% of which were seen just once. The ten most abundant clones make up just over 8% of the sample. The sequenced sample was peripheral blood or thyroid tissue (not recorded which). Receptor source: a young woman with Graves' hyperthyroidism. Donor details come from another sample of the same person, matched by shared clones.

J is TRBJ2-2 and V is TRBV5-4; a possible D gene is TRBD2 (6 bases). Per the germline V gene, CDR1 is SGHNT and CDR2 is YYREEE (reference sequence). V was cut by 4 bases and J by 0 bases, with 10 bases left in between. The CDR3 totals 15 residues. CDR3 nucleotide sequence: TGTGCCAGCAGCACGGGACTCGCGAACACCGGGGAGCTGTTTTTT. Its protein product is CASSTGLANTGELFF.

This clonotype showed up just a few times. The genes are TRBV12-3 or TRBV12-4 and TRBJ1-1; 8 positions agree with TRBD1. V was pared by 5 bases and J by 2 bases, with 10 bases of the junction left unmatched. The CDR3 runs to 16 residues. The CDR3 here is CASSPPRDRLNTEAFF. DNA of the CDR3: TGTGCCAGCAGTCCACCCCGGGACAGGCTAAACACTGAAGCTTTCTTT.

With regard to this clonotype: One junction end does not reproduce the germline sequence, and a read error may be involved. The CDR3 loop is CASSQEPARQGWYGYTF. CDR3 nucleotide sequence: TGCGCCAGCAGCCAAGAACCAGCAAGACAGGGGTGGTATGGCTACACCTTC. The chain combines TRBV7-6 with TRBJ1-2; 8 bases are shared with TRBD1. This CDR3 spans 17 amino acids. The germline V gene encodes CDR1 SGHVS and CDR2 FNYEAQ.

This clonotype was picked up a small number of times. V usage is TRBV2 and J usage is TRBJ1-6, with TRBD1 matching 8 bases. The germline V gene encodes CDR1 SNHLY and CDR2 FYNNEI. CDR3 size: 15 residues. The V and J ends lost 6 bases and 2 bases, in that order; junction bases with no gene match: 3. The CDR3 DNA reads as TGTGCCAGCAGACAGGGGGTTACCTATAATTCACCCCTCCACTTT. Protein: CASRQGVTYNSPLHF.

This clonotype was detected a few times. CDR3 coding DNA: TGTGCCAGCGCAAAGACGGGGAGCAATCAGCCCCAGCATTTT. It codes for CASAKTGSNQPQHF. The rearrangement links TRBV6-5 to TRBJ1-5, with D hard to call. This CDR3 region has 14 residues. The germline V gene encodes CDR1 MNHEY and CDR2 SVGAGI. V lost 8 bases to trimming and J lost 1 base, with 12 bases between them.

The V and J genes are TRBV29-1 and TRBJ1-2, with D possibly TRBD1 on 6 matching bases. Germline CDR1 and CDR2: SQVTM and ANQGSEA. There are 12 residues in the CDR3. With 5 bases removed from V and 2 bases from J, the gap between germline ends came to 9 bases. CDR3 protein: CSVWDKNYGYTF. In DNA, the CDR3 is TGCAGCGTTTGGGACAAGAACTATGGCTACACCTTC.

The genes are TRBV7-2 and TRBJ1-2; 7 bases map to TRBD1. The CDR3 covers 14 residues. Germline trimming cut 8 bases from V and 6 bases from J; bases unmatched to any gene: 12. Germline V lookup: CDR1 SGHTA, CDR2 FQGNSA. CDR3 DNA sequence: TGTGCCAGCCACGGGGACAGCGTCTATGATGGCTACACCTTC. Its translation: CASHGDSVYDGYTF.

The table lists this clonotype with a count of one. The chain's CDR3 is CSASQGGHEQYF. CDR3 coding DNA: TGCAGTGCTAGTCAGGGGGGCCACGAGCAGTACTTC. The rearrangement uses TRBV20-1 and TRBJ2-7; a possible D gene is TRBD1 (7 bases). The germline gives CDR1 DFQATT, CDR2 SNEGSKA (reference sequence). This CDR3 has 12 amino acids. Trimming took off 3 bases at V and 5 bases at J, with 11 bases between the two ends.

This rearrangement joins TRBV7-2 to TRBJ2-5, with D maybe TRBD2 (5 bases). Trimming left V 3 bases short and J 3 bases short, with 11 bases between. Germline CDR1 and CDR2: SGHTA and FQGNSA. There are 14 residues in the CDR3. CDR3 region: CASSFSSGKETQYF. CDR3 nucleotide sequence: TGTGCCAGCAGCTTCTCGTCGGGGAAAGAGACCCAGTACTTC. Full variable domain (missing parts from reference TRBV7-2 and TRBJ2-5): GAGVSQSPSNKVTEKGKDVELRCDPISGHTALYWYRQSLGQGLEFLIYFQGNSAPDKSGLPSDRFSAERTGGSVSTLTIQRTQQEDSAVYLCASSFSSGKETQYFGPGTRLLVL.

The table lists this clonotype with a few counts. J is TRBJ2-5 and V is TRBV20-1; D may be TRBD1 (5 bases). This CDR3 has 15 residues. Germline CDR1 is DFQATT and CDR2 is SNEGSKA (reference sequence). V lost 1 base to trimming and J lost 2 bases, with 14 bases between them. CDR3 in DNA: TGCAGTGCTAGAGCACTCCCAGGGCCACAAGAGACCCAGTACTTC. Translation: CSARALPGPQETQYF.

The chain joins TRBV19 to TRBJ2-5; 11 positions match TRBD2. Trimming at V came to 3 bases and at J to 2 bases, leaving 5 bases not matched to a gene. This CDR3 region has 16 residues. CDR1 and CDR2 (germline): LNHDA, SQIVND (reference sequence). The CDR3 DNA sequence: TGTGCCAGTAGTATCGGACTAGCGGGCCTACAAGAGACCCAGTACTTC. As protein: CASSIGLAGLQETQYF.

Many counts were recorded for this clonotype. The chain links TRBV7-9 to TRBJ1-1; no definite D call. CDR3 length: 12 residues. The germline V gene encodes CDR1 SEHNR and CDR2 FQNEAQ (reference sequence). Trimming took off 3 bases at V and 7 bases at J, with 9 bases between the two ends. CDR3 protein: CASSLGSHEAFF. In nucleotides, the CDR3 is TGTGCCAGCAGCTTGGGCAGCCATGAAGCTTTCTTT. The variable domain in full, with the rest retrieved from reference TRBV7-9 and TRBJ1-1, is DTGVSQNPRHKITKRGQNVTFRCDPISEHNRLYWYRQTLGQGPEFLTYFQNEAQLEKSRLLSDRFSAERPKGSFSTLEIQRTEQGDSAMYLCASSLGSHEAFFGQGTRLTVV.

This clonotype was seen many times. The chain has TRBV12-3 or TRBV12-4 and TRBJ1-2; no definite D call. Trimming removed 4 bases from V and 3 bases from J, with 9 bases in between. The CDR3 runs to 13 residues. Here the CDR3 DNA reads TGTGCCAGCAGTTCAACATGGGACTATGGCTACACCTTC. This translates into CASSSTWDYGYTF.

This rearrangement joins TRBV25-1 to TRBJ2-7, with 9 bases matching TRBD1. V was pared by 3 bases and J by 4 bases, with 7 bases of the junction left unmatched. The CDR3 is 15 amino acids. Germline V gene sequence: CDR1 MGHDK, CDR2 SYGVNS. This CDR3 is CASSDLDRGSYEQYF. CDR3 DNA sequence: TGTGCCAGCAGTGATTTGGACAGGGGTTCGTACGAGCAGTACTTC.

This clonotype turned up a few times. The chain combines TRBV7-2 with TRBJ2-5; 10 nucleotides align to TRBD2. Germline CDR1 SGHTA, CDR2 FQGNSA. The CDR3 covers 16 residues. The junction had 10 bases not matched to a gene; V was cut back by 5 bases and J by 4 bases. Here the CDR3 DNA reads TGTGCCAGCAGCCAAGGACAGCGGGAGGGCCTAGAGACCCAGTACTTC. Translating it yields CASSQGQREGLETQYF.

The V and J genes are TRBV2 and TRBJ1-6; TRBD1 is a possible D gene (6 bases). This CDR3 has 14 amino acids. The germline V gene has CDR1 SNHLY and CDR2 FYNNEI. V lost 1 base, J lost 7 bases, and 8 bases lay in between. The CDR3 region is CASSEVDSNSPLHF. The CDR3 coding sequence is TGTGCCAGCAGTGAAGTGGACAGCAATTCACCCCTCCACTTT.

V gene TRBV25-1 combines with J gene TRBJ2-7, with 8 bases lining up with TRBD1. The CDR3 totals 15 residues. The germline CDR1 and CDR2 sequences are MGHDK and SYGVNS. With 3 bases clipped from V and 2 bases from J, the junction kept 6 bases outside the gene matches. The chain's CDR3 is CASSERQGRTYEQYF. DNA for the CDR3: TGTGCCAGCAGTGAGCGACAGGGGCGAACCTACGAGCAGTACTTC.

A few counts support this clonotype. The rearrangement uses TRBV19 and TRBJ1-2; the D gene is possibly TRBD1 (6 bases). Looked up from germline, CDR1 is LNHDA and CDR2 is SQIVND (reference sequence). V was pared by 11 bases and J by 8 bases, with 18 bases between. The CDR3 loop spans 12 amino acids. CDR3 amino acids: CASHGGLGGYTF. For the CDR3, the DNA is TGTGCCTCCCACGGGGGGCTCGGCGGCTACACCTTC.

In DNA, the CDR3 is TGTGCCAGCAGCGGTGGACCGATGAACACTGAAGCTTTCTTT. It codes for CASSGGPMNTEAFF. The chain couples TRBV7-2 to TRBJ1-1; no clear D. Germline values: CDR1 SGHTA, CDR2 FQGNSA. This CDR3 region has 14 residues. V shed 5 bases and J shed 0 bases, with 10 bases lying between them.

This clonotype was seen a few times. V is TRBV7-3 and J is TRBJ2-5; a possible D gene is TRBD2 (5 bases). Germline V gene lookup returns CDR1 SGHTA and CDR2 FQGTGA. The CDR3 consists of 14 residues. V gave up 1 base and J gave up 2 bases, with 8 bases separating them. The CDR3 reads CASSLNPGQETQYF. The DNA for the CDR3 is TGTGCCAGCAGCTTAAACCCGGGACAAGAGACCCAGTACTTC.

About this clonotype: One end of the junction varies from germline; a read error may be responsible. The chain couples TRBV20-1 to TRBJ2-7; no reliable D call. The CDR3 consists of 12 residues. Germline assignment: CDR1 DFQATT and CDR2 SNEGSKA (reference sequence). This CDR3 reads CSALRSSYEQHF. The DNA for the CDR3 is TGCAGTGCCCTCAGGAGCTCCTACGAGCAGCACTTC.

A few counts support this clonotype. The chain uses TRBV7-2 and TRBJ1-1; 7 nucleotides align to TRBD1. Germline CDR1 and CDR2: SGHTA and FQGNSA. The CDR3 runs 13 residues. J was trimmed by 6 bases and V by 2 bases; bases with no gene match: 3. CDR3 residues: CASSLQGVAEAFF. CDR3 DNA: TGTGCCAGCAGCTTACAGGGGGTCGCTGAAGCTTTCTTT.